This T cell receptor (beta chain) appears in the sequencing data of a study of shared clonotypes between healthy human individuals. The study, taken as a whole, reports: Researchers sampled only blood; tissue repertoires likely differ.

The study ran the assay at deep level. Here immunoSEQ multiplex PCR was the method, and the copy in TCRdb shows in-frame clones only, minus some. In the table there are fewer than 700,000 clones, around 81% of which are singletons. Genomic DNA of unsorted samples came from tens of millions of PBMCs. This CDR3 has 11 residues. Germline loops: CDR1 SQVTM, CDR2 ANQGSEA. After removal of 6 bases from V and 7 bases from J, the junction contained 3 bases not matched to a gene. This clone occurred once. No antigen is known for it. Sequencing used PBMCs. The clonotype comes from a middle-aged woman in good health. Some clones in this sample may be carry-over from other donors' samples. V and J are TRBV29-1 and TRBJ2-1; 7 bases fit TRBD1. In DNA, the CDR3 is TGCAGCGTCTCACAGGGGAATGAGCAGTTCTTC. Translating it yields CSVSQGNEQFF.